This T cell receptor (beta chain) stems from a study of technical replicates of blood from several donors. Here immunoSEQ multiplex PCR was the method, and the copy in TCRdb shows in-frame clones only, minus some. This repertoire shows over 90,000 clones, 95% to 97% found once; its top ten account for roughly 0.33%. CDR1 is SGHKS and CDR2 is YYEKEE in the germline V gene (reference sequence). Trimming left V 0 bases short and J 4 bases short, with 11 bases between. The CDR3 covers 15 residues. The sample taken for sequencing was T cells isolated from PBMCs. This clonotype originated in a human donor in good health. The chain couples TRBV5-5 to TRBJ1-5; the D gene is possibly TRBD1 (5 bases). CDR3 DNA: TGTGCCAGCAGCTTGGAGGGAGGGGATAATCAGCCCCAGCATTTT. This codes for CASSLEGGDNQPQHF.